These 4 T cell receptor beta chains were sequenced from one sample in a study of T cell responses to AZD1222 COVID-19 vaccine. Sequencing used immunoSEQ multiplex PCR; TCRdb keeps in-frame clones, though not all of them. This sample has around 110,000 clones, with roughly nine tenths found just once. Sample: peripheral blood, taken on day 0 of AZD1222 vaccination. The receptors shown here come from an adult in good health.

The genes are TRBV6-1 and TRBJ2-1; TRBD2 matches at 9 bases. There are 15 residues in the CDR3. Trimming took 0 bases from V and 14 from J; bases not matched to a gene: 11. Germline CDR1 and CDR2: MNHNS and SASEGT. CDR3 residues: CASSEAEAGGSPEFF. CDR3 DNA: TGTGCCAGCAGTGAAGCGGAAGCGGGAGGCTCTCCGGAGTTCTTC.

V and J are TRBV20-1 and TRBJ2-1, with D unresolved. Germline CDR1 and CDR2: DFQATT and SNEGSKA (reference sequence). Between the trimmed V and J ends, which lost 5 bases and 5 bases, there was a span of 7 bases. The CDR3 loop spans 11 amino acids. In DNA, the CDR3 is TGCAGTGCTGTAAGGCACAATGAGCAGTTCTTC. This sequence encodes CSAVRHNEQFF.

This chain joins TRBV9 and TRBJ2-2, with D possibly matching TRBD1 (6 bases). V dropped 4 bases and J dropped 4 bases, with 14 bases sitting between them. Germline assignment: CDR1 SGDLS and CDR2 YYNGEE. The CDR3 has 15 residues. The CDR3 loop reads CASSPLQGPTGELFF. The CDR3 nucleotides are TGTGCCAGCAGCCCACTACAGGGTCCCACCGGGGAGCTGTTTTTT.

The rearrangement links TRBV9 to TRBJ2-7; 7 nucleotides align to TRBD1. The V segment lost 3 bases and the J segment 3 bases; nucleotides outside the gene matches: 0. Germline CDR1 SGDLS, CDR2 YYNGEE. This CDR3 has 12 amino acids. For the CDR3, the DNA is TGTGCCAGCAGCGCAGGGGGCTACGAGCAGTACTTC. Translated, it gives CASSAGGYEQYF.